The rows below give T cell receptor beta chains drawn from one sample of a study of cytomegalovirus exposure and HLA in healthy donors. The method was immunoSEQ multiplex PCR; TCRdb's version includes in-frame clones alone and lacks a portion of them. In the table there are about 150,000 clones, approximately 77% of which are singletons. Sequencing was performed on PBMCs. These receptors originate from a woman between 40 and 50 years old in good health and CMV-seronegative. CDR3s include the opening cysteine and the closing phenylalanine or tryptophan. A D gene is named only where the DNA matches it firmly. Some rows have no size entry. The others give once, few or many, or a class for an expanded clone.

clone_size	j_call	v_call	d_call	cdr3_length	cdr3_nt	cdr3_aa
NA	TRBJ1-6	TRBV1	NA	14	NA	CTSSQEYCCSPLHF
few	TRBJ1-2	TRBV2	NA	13	TGTGCCAGCAGTGGAGACAGGAACTATGGCTACACCTTC	CASSGDRNYGYTF
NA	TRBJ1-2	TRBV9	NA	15	TGTGCCAGCAGCGCTCAGGGTCGGGCTAACTATGGCTACACCTTC	CASSAQGRANYGYTF
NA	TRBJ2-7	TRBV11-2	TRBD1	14	TGTGCCAGCAGCTTAGTGACAGGGGGCTACGAGCAGTACTTC	CASSLVTGGYEQYF
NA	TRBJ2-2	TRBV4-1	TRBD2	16	TGCGCCAGCAGCAACCTAGGGACTAGGACGGCCGGGGAGCTGTTTTTT	CASSNLGTRTAGELFF
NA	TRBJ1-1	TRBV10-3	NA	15	TGTGCCATCAGTGAGGGTTCGGGGGGAAACACTGAAGCTTTCTTT	CAISEGSGGNTEAFF
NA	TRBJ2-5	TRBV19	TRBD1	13	TGTGCCAGTGCAGACAGGGTTAGAGAGACCCAGTACTTC	CASADRVRETQYF
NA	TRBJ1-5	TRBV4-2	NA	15	TGTGCCAGCAGCCAAGATTCAACTGGCAATCAGCCCCAGCATTTT	CASSQDSTGNQPQHF
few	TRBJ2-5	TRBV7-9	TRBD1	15	TGTGCCAGCAGCTTATTACAGGGGGTCCAAGAGACCCAGTACTTC	CASSLLQGVQETQYF
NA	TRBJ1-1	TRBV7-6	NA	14	TGTGCCAGCAGCATAGGGCCTACGGGGACTGAAGCTTTCTTT	CASSIGPTGTEAFF
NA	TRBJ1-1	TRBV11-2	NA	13	TGTGCCAGCAGCTTAGATGCCGGTCTGAGTCCTTTCTTT	CASSLDAGLSPFF
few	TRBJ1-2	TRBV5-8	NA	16	TGTGCCAGCAGCTTGACGGGCAGGGGATTTGGCTATGGCTACACCTTC	CASSLTGRGFGYGYTF
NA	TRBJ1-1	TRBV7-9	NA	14	TGTGCCAGCAGCTCCTCTATGAAGAACACTGAAGCTTTCTTT	CASSSSMKNTEAFF
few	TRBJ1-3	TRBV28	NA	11	TGTGCCAGTTTCGGGGAGAACACCATATATTTT	CASFGENTIYF
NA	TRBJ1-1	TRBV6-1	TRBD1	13	TGTGCCAGCTCAAGCAGGGGGTACACTGAAGCTTTCTTT	CASSSRGYTEAFF
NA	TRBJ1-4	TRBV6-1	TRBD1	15	TGTGCCAGCAGTAACCAGGGGGCTATGAATGAAAAACTGTTTTTT	CASSNQGAMNEKLFF
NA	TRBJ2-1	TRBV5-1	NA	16	TGCGCCAGCAGCCTCCTGGGGGCAACCTCCTACAATGAGCAGTTCTTC	CASSLLGATSYNEQFF
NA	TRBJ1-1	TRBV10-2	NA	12	TGCGCCAGCAAACTTCGGAACACTGAAGCTTTCTTT	CASKLRNTEAFF
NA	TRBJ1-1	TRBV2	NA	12	TGTGCCAGCAGTGAATCCCCCGGTGGAGCTTTCTTT	CASSESPGGAFF
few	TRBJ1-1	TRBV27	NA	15	TGTGCCAGCAGTTTATTTGGCAGGGCGGACACTGAAGCTTTCTTT	CASSLFGRADTEAFF
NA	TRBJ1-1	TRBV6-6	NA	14	TGTGCCAGCAGTTTCGCTGGTACAGGGACGGAAGCTTTCTTT	CASSFAGTGTEAFF
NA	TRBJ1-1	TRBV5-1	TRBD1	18	TGCGCCAGCAGCTTGGTCGCCTTGCAGGACAGGGAATTTCCTGAAGCTTTCTTT	CASSLVALQDREFPEAFF
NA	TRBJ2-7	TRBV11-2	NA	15	TGTGCCAGCAGCTTAGGGCCTCCCCCCCCCTACGAGCAGTACTTC	CASSLGPPPPYEQYF